Below, 18 T cell receptor beta chains from the same sample are listed, as sequenced in a study of cytomegalovirus exposure and HLA in healthy donors. The PCR used 60 Vbeta and 13 Jbeta primers. Produced via immunoSEQ multiplex PCR; TCRdb's table is partial and in-frame only. This repertoire shows approximately 44,000 clones, roughly 87% found once; its top ten account for 6.5% to 9.5%. The sample was PBMCs. The receptors were sampled from a woman in her 40s in good health and CMV-seropositive.

This clone was found a few times. J is TRBJ1-4 and V is TRBV21-1; the table gives TRBD1 as D, unverified against the DNA. TRBV21-1 is assigned pseudogene status. This CDR3 has 17 amino acids. The CDR3: CASSSLLRDRAGEKLFF. CDR3 nucleotide sequence: TGTGCCAGCAGCAGTCTACTCCGGGACAGGGCTGGTGAAAAACTGTTTTTT.

V and J are TRBV4-2 and TRBJ2-1; possibly TRBD2 for D (5 bases). Trimming removed 0 bases at V and 7 bases at J, with 7 bases between. This CDR3 is built from 13 residues. Germline V gives CDR1 LGHNA, CDR2 YNFKEQ. CDR3 bases: TGTGCCAGCAGCCAAGATTCGGGGAATGAGCAGTTCTTC. Encoded protein: CASSQDSGNEQFF.

The count of this clone is one. This chain connects TRBV6-5 to TRBJ1-2; D ambiguous. Germline V lookup: CDR1 MNHEY, CDR2 SVGAGI. The CDR3 has 13 residues. The V end was cut by 6 bases, the J end by 5 bases, with 13 bases between. The CDR3 coding sequence is TGTGCCAGCAGCCCAACCACCGGGTATGGCTACACCTTC. As protein: CASSPTTGYGYTF.

CDR3 sequence reads: CASSPQGRTGELFF. In DNA form, the CDR3 reads TGTGCCAGTAGTCCACAGGGGAGGACCGGGGAGCTGTTTTTT. The gene calls are TRBV19 and TRBJ2-2, with a possible D match to TRBD1 (7 bases). From germline, CDR1 is LNHDA and CDR2 SQIVND (reference sequence). The V end was cut by 5 bases, the J end by 5 bases, with 12 bases between. The CDR3 is 14 residues long.

The chain couples TRBV9 to TRBJ2-5; 9 positions match TRBD2. The DNA end is more similar to TRBJ2-7, so the J call may be wrong. Germline V gene sequence: CDR1 SGDLS, CDR2 YYNGEE. The CDR3 has 14 residues. The chain's CDR3 is CASSQGLASLEQYF. CDR3 in DNA: TGTGCCAGCAGCCAGGGACTAGCTTCGCTCGAGCAGTACTTC.

This clone was seen only a few times. The chain employs TRBV15 and TRBJ2-1; D is possibly TRBD2 (5 bases). V lost 0 bases and J 0 bases, leaving 9 bases between the germline ends. This CDR3 spans 16 amino acids. The germline CDR1 and CDR2 sequences are LNHNV and YYDKDF (reference sequence). The CDR3 here is CATSRDLAGSYNEQFF. The CDR3 nucleotides are TGTGCCACCAGCAGAGATCTGGCGGGCTCCTACAATGAGCAGTTCTTC.

This clone was found once. This rearrangement joins TRBV19 to TRBJ1-2, with D possibly being TRBD1 (5 bases). The ends were cut back, 7 bases at V and 8 bases at J, with 20 bases in the middle. There are 14 residues in the CDR3. Looked up from germline, CDR1 is LNHDA and CDR2 is SQIVND (reference sequence). The CDR3 coding sequence is TGTGCCAGTAAGGGGTCGAACATGCTGGGCGGCTACACCTTC. Its protein is CASKGSNMLGGYTF.

The chain couples TRBV7-2 to TRBJ2-7; no reliable D call. V lost 5 bases to trimming and J lost 2 bases, with 4 bases between them. Germline-derived CDR1 and CDR2 are SGHTA and FQGNSA. CDR3 length equals 11 residues. The CDR3 DNA reads TGTGCCAGCAGCCGTACCTACGAGCAGTACTTC. It yields the protein CASSRTYEQYF.

The V gene is TRBV6-1, the J gene TRBJ2-2, with D possibly TRBD2 on 5 matching bases. Trimming took off 7 bases at V and 1 base at J, with 7 bases between the two ends. This CDR3 has 13 amino acids. The germline V gene encodes CDR1 MNHNS and CDR2 SASEGT. In DNA form, the CDR3 reads TGTGCCAGCAAGGGAGTGAACACCGGGGAGCTGTTTTTT. It encodes CASKGVNTGELFF.

The table lists this clone with a count of one. The J gene is TRBJ1-3, the V gene TRBV14; D unclear. The V end was cut by 4 bases, the J end by 4 bases, with 5 bases between. CDR1 and CDR2 from the germline V gene are SGHDN and FVKESK. The CDR3 covers 12 residues. The CDR3 DNA is TGTGCCAGCAGCCTACAAGGAAACACCATATATTTT. The encoded protein is CASSLQGNTIYF.

In its sample, this clone was seen once. The chain links TRBV14 to TRBJ1-1; 9 positions match TRBD1. The V gene end was trimmed by 4 bases and the J gene end by 1 base; junction bases not matched to a gene: 7. CDR1 and CDR2 (germline): SGHDN, FVKESK. The length of the CDR3 is 16 residues. In DNA, the CDR3 is TGTGCCAGCAGCCCCGGGACAGGGTTTGCGAACACTGAAGCTTTCTTT. It yields the protein CASSPGTGFANTEAFF. Using reference TRBV14 and TRBJ1-1 for the parts outside the CDR3, the full variable domain is EAGVTQFPSHSVIEKGQTVTLRCDPISGHDNLYWYRRVMGKEIKFLLHFVKESKQDESGMPNNRFLAERTGGTYSTLKVQPAELEDSGVYFCASSPGTGFANTEAFFGQGTRLTVV.

CDR3 nucleotide sequence: TGTGCCAGCTCACCCGGCGGGCAGAGATACGAGCAGTACTTC. This gives the protein CASSPGGQRYEQYF. V usage is TRBV18 and J usage is TRBJ2-7, with a tentative D call TRBD2 (5 bases). V was clipped by 3 bases and J by 4 bases, with 13 bases between them. The germline gives CDR1 KGHSH, CDR2 LQKENI. The CDR3 consists of 14 residues.

V and J are TRBV14 and TRBJ2-7; D unclear. Per germline, CDR1 SGHDN and CDR2 FVKESK. The V gene lost 0 bases and the J gene lost 4 bases, with 10 bases spanning the gap. CDR3 length: 14 amino acids. The CDR3 loop reads CASSQDLIEYEQYF. CDR3 nucleotide sequence: TGTGCCAGCAGCCAAGATCTAATAGAGTACGAGCAGTACTTC.

The chain has TRBV6-1 and TRBJ2-7, with D possibly TRBD1 on 6 matching bases. Germline loops: CDR1 MNHNS, CDR2 SASEGT. Trimming took 7 bases from V and 4 from J, leaving 20 bases between them. The length of the CDR3 is 15 residues. CDR3 sequence: CASTAYRAATYEQYF. CDR3 DNA sequence: TGTGCCAGCACTGCCTACAGGGCGGCTACTTACGAGCAGTACTTC.

This chain connects TRBV28 to TRBJ2-1; 12 bases agree with TRBD2. Germline V gene sequence: CDR1 MDHEN, CDR2 SYDVKM. Losses at the gene ends were 7 bases for V and 5 bases for J; bases not matched to a gene: 6. The CDR3 totals 15 residues. In DNA, the CDR3 is TGTGCCAGCATAGGGACTAGCGGGTCCGACAATGAGCAGTTCTTC. Amino acids: CASIGTSGSDNEQFF.

This clone was counted a few times. The rearrangement links TRBV28 to TRBJ2-7, with 8 bases matching TRBD1. The junction had 18 bases not matched to a gene; V was cut back by 5 bases and J by 3 bases. This CDR3 contains 18 residues. Germline loops: CDR1 MDHEN, CDR2 SYDVKM. The CDR3 DNA reads TGTGCCAGCAGTCCACCGACAGGGGTCGGGTTACTGGGCTACGAGCAGTACTTC. Translation: CASSPPTGVGLLGYEQYF.

The rearrangement uses TRBV19 and TRBJ2-1; the D gene is possibly TRBD2 (6 bases). Germline CDR1 is LNHDA and CDR2 is SQIVND (reference sequence). This CDR3 has 14 residues. V was pared by 3 bases and J by 7 bases, with 13 bases between. Here the CDR3 DNA reads TGTGCCAGTAGTATGCCCGGGACTCCTAATGAGCAGTTCTTC. It is translated as CASSMPGTPNEQFF.

Regarding this clone: Other DNA sequences in this specimen translate into the identical CDR3. The rearrangement uses TRBV5-4 and TRBJ1-2; D perhaps matches TRBD1 (5 bases). The CDR3 totals 15 residues. From germline, CDR1 is SGHNT and CDR2 YYREEE (reference sequence). Between the trimmed V and J ends, which lost 4 bases and 4 bases, there was a span of 17 bases. CDR3 nucleotides: TGTGCCAGCAGCCCGTTTGGGCAGGGCGGCTATGGCTACACCTTC. It encodes CASSPFGQGGYGYTF.